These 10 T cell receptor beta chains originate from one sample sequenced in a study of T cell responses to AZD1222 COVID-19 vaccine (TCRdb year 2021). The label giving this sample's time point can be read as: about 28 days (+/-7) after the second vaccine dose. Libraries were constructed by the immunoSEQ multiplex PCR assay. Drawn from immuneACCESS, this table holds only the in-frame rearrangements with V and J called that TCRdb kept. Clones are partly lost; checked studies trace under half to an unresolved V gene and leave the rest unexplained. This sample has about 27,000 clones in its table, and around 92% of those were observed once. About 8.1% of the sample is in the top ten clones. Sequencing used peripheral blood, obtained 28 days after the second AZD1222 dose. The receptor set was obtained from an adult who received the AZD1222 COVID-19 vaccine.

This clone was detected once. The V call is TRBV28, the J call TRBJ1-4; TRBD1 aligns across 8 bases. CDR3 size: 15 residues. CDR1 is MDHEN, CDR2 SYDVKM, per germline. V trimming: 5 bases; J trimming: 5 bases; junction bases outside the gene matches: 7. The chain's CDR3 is CASSARQGINEKLFF. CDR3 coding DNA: TGTGCCAGCAGTGCGCGACAGGGGATAAATGAAAAACTGTTTTTT.

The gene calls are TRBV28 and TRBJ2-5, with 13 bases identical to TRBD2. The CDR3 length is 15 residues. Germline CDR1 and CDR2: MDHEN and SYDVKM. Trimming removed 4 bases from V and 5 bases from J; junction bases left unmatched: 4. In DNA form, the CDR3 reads TGTGCCAGCAGTTCGGGACTAGCGGGACCGGAGACCCAGTACTTC. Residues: CASSSGLAGPETQYF.

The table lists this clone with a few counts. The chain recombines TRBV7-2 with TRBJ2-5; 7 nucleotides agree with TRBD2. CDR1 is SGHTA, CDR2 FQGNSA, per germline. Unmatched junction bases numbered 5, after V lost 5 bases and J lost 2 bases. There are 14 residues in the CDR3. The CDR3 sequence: CASSPTSVQETQYF. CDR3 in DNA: TGTGCCAGCAGCCCTACTAGCGTTCAAGAGACCCAGTACTTC.

The CDR3 region has the DNA TGTGCCAGCAGCACAACCTATAAAAGCGGGAGTGGATTCGGGGAGCTGTTTTTT. Translation gives CASSTTYKSGSGFGELFF. The rearrangement links TRBV13 to TRBJ2-2; TRBD2 matches at 8 bases. V lost 5 bases and J lost 7; bases outside the gene matches: 18. Germline assignment: CDR1 PRHDT and CDR2 FYEKMQ (reference sequence). The CDR3 is made up of 18 amino acids. The full variable domain, in which reference TRBV13 and TRBJ2-2 provide the parts outside the CDR3, is AAGVIQSPRHLIKEKRETATLKCYPIPRHDTVYWYQQGPGQDPQFLISFYEKMQSDKGSIPDRFSAQQFSDYHSELNMSSLELGDSALYFCASSTTYKSGSGFGELFFGEGSRLTVL.

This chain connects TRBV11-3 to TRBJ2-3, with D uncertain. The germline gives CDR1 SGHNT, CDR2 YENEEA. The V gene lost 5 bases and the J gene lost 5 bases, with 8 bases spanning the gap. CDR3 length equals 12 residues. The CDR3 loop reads CASSQQQDTQYF. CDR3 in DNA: TGTGCCAGCAGCCAACAGCAAGATACGCAGTATTTT. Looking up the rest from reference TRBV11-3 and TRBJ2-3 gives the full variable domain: EAGVVQSPRYKIIEKKQPVAFWCNPISGHNTLYWYLQNLGQGPELLIRYENEEAVDDSQLPKDRFSAERLKGVDSTLKIQPAELGDSAVYLCASSQQQDTQYFGPGTRLTVL.

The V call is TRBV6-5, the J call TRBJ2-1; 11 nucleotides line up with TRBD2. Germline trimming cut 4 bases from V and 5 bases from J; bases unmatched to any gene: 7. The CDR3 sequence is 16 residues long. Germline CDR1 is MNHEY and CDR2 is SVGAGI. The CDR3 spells CASSFNRLAGHNEQFF. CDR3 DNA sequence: TGTGCCAGCAGTTTTAACCGACTAGCGGGGCACAATGAGCAGTTCTTC.

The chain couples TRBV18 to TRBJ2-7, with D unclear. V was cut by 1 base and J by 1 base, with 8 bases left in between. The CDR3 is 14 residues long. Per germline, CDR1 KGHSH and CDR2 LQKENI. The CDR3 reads CASSPLQGSYEQYF. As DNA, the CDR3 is TGTGCCAGCTCACCACTGCAAGGGTCCTACGAGCAGTACTTC.

Here the CDR3 DNA reads TGTGCCAGTAGTATCCGGCCAGGGGAGGGTTTTGGGAAACAGCCCCAGCATTTT. Residues: CASSIRPGEGFGKQPQHF. This chain joins TRBV19 and TRBJ1-5; TRBD1 is a possible D gene (6 bases). Trimming took off 3 bases at V and 7 bases at J, with 25 bases between the two ends. CDR3 size: 18 residues. The V gene's germline CDR1 is LNHDA and CDR2 SQIVND (reference sequence).

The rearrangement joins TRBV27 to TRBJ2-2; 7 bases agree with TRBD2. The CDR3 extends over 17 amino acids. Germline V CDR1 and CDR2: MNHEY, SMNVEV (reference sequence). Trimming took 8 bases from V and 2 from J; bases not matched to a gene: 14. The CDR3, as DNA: TGTGCCAGCTCCGGGGGAGGGAGGCGGGATAACACCGGGGAGCTGTTTTTT. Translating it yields CASSGGGRRDNTGELFF.

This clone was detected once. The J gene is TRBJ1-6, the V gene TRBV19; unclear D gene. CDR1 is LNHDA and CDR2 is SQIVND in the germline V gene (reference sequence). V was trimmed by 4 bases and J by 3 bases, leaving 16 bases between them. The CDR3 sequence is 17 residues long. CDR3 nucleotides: TGTGCCAGTAGTACCGTCGATCGGGGTGGCTATAATTCACCCCTCCACTTT. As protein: CASSTVDRGGYNSPLHF.